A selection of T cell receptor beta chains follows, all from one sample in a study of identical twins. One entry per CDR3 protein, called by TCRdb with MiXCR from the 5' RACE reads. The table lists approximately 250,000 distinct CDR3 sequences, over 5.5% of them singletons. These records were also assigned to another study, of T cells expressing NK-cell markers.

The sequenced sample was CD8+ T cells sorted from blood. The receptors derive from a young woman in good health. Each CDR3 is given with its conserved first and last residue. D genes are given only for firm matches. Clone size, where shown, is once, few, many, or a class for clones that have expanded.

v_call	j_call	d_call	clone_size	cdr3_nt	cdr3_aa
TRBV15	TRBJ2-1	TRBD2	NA	TGTGCCACCAGCGGAGGGACTAGCGGGAGAAATGAGCAGTTCTTC	CATSGGTSGRNEQFF
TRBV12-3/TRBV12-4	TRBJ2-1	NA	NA	TGTGCCAGCAGTTTTACGAGCTTCGATGAGCAGTTCTTC	CASSFTSFDEQFF
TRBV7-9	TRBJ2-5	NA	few	TGTGCCAGCAGTGACACGACACAAGAGACCCAGTACTTC	CASSDTTQETQYF
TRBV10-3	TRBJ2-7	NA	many	TGTGCCATCAGTGAGTCGTCCGGCAGGAGGGCCTACGAGCAGTACTTC	CAISESSGRRAYEQYF
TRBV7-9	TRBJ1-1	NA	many	TGTGCCTCGACGGGGAACACTGAAGCTTTCTTT	CASTGNTEAFF
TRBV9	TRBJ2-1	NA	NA	TGTGCCAGCAGCGTAGTGGGGAATCCTACCTCTGAGCAGTTCTTC	CASSVVGNPTSEQFF
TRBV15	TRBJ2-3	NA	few	TGTGCCACCAGCACTCCAGCAGATACGCAGTATTTT	CATSTPADTQYF
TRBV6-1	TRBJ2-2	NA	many	TGTGCCAGCAAAACAGGGAACACCGGGGAGCTGTTTTTT	CASKTGNTGELFF
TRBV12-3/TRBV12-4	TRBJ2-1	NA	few	TGTGCCAGCAGTTTCGGTGTTGGGAATGAGCAGTTCTTC	CASSFGVGNEQFF
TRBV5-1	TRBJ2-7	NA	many	TGCGCCAGCAGCTGGGTCGCAGCCCCCGGGCCTCGAAAGCAGTACTTC	CASSWVAAPGPRKQYF
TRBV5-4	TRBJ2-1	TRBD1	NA	TGTGCCAGCAGCTCGCGACAGGGACCCTACAATGAGCAGTTCTTC	CASSSRQGPYNEQFF
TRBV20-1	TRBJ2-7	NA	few	TGCAGTGCCGACCGAGTGGGGGGCCCTGAGCAGTACTTC	CSADRVGGPEQYF
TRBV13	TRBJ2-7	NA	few	TGTGCCAGCAGGGACCGTGTAGTACCCCACGAGCAGTACTTC	CASRDRVVPHEQYF
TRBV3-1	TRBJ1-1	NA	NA	TGTGCCAGCAGCCAAGATCGAACCACTGAAGCTTTCTTT	CASSQDRTTEAFF
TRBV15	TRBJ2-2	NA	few	TGTGCCACCGCGGGGATGGGGGAGCTGTTTTTT	CATAGMGELFF
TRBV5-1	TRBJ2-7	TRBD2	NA	TGCGCCAGCAGCTTGGATCAGCGGGGCTCCTACGAGCAGTACTTC	CASSLDQRGSYEQYF
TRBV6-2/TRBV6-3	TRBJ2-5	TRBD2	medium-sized	TGTGCCAGCAGTCACCCGGCCCCAACTAGCGTCGAGACCCAGTACTTC	CASSHPAPTSVETQYF
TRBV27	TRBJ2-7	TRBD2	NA	TGTGCCAGCAGTGATGGGACTAGCGGGAGGGCTCATCGCGAGCAGTACTTC	CASSDGTSGRAHREQYF
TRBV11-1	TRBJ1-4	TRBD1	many	TGTGCCAGCAGCTTAGCCACAGGGGGCGCGGGTCAGTCCGGAAAACTGTTTTTT	CASSLATGGAGQSGKLFF
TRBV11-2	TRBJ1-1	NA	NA	TGTGCCAGCAGCTTAGATCCGGGCAGGATTGAACAGGGAGCTTTCTTT	CASSLDPGRIEQGAFF
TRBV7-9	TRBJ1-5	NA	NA	TGTGCCAGCAGCAGGGACGGATATAGCAATCAGCCCCAGCATTTT	CASSRDGYSNQPQHF
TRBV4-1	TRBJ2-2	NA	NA	TGCGCCAGCAGCCAAGATGTCCGGAGGCCGGGAAACACCGGGGAGCTGTTTTTT	CASSQDVRRPGNTGELFF
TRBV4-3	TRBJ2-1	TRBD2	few	TGCGCCAGCAGCCTCCGACTAGCGGGAAAACAAGAGCAGTTCTTC	CASSLRLAGKQEQFF
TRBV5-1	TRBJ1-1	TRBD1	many	TGCGCCAGCTCCCGGACAGGGGGAGACACTGAAGCTTTCTTT	CASSRTGGDTEAFF
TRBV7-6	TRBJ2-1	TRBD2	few	TGTGCCAGCAGCTTAGCGGCGGGGGGATCCTACAATGAGCAGTTCTTC	CASSLAAGGSYNEQFF
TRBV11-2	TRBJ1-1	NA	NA	TGTGCCAGCAGCTTAGGTGCATACACTGAAGCTTTCTTT	CASSLGAYTEAFF
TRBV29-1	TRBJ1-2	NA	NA	TGCAGCGTGGACACCCTTTTTGACTACACCTTC	CSVDTLFDYTF
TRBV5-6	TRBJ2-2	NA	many	TGTGCCAGCAGCTTGGGGTTAGGCGGGGAGCTGTTTTTT	CASSLGLGGELFF
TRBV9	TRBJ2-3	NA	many	TGTGCCAGCAGCGTAGTGGGCACAGATACGCAGTATTTT	CASSVVGTDTQYF
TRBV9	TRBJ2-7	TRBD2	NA	TGTGCCAGCAGCGTAGCAGGCAGGGCCCCGGGACTAGCGGGAGGCGAGCAGTACTTC	CASSVAGRAPGLAGGEQYF
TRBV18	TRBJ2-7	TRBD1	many	TGTGCCAGCTCACCCCTCCAATCCCGGGACAGGGGTAACTCCTACGAGCAGTACTTC	CASSPLQSRDRGNSYEQYF
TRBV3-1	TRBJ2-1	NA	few	TGTGCCAGCAGCCCGAGGGGGGGGGGCCCTCATGAGCAGTTCTTC	CASSPRGGGPHEQFF
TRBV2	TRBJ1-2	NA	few	TGTGCCAGGGGGGGGACGGAGAACTATGGCTACACCTTC	CARGGTENYGYTF
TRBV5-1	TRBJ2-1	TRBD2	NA	TGCGCCAGCAGCTTGCCCCCTAGCGGGGAGGCTAATGAGCAGTTCTTC	CASSLPPSGEANEQFF